The next 9 T cell receptor beta chains were all read from a single sample in a study of identical twins. TCRdb recomputed calls from the 5' RACE reads with MiXCR, one row per CDR3 protein. The sample records hundreds of thousands of distinct CDR3 sequences, more than 6.5% being singletons. The sample was also linked to a second study, of yellow fever vaccine responses in identical twins.

The sequencing input was memory (CD45RO+) T cells sorted from blood. The receptors derive from a woman aged 18-30 years in good health.

This rearrangement joins TRBV7-6 to TRBJ2-7; 7 bases are shared with TRBD2. Trimming at V came to 4 bases and at J to 1 base, leaving 10 bases not matched to a gene. The CDR3 loop spans 16 amino acids. Germline V gives CDR1 SGHVS, CDR2 FNYEAQ. The CDR3 sequence is CASSSAQLAKSYEQYF. DNA of the CDR3: TGTGCCAGCAGCTCGGCCCAACTAGCGAAATCCTACGAGCAGTACTTC. The entire variable domain, with the rest obtained from reference TRBV7-6 and TRBJ2-7, is as follows: GAGVSQSPRYKVTKRGQDVALRCDPISGHVSLYWYRQALGQGPEFLTYFNYEAQQDKSGLPNDRFSAERPEGSISTLTIQRTEQRDSAMYRCASSSAQLAKSYEQYFGPGTRLTVT.

The V and J genes are TRBV11-2 and TRBJ2-5; TRBD1 or TRBD2 may be the D gene (6 bases each). The CDR3 runs to 15 residues. V was cut by 3 bases and J by 8 bases, with 19 bases left in between. Germline CDR1 reads SGHAT; CDR2 reads FQNNGV. CDR3 sequence reads: CASSLVNSRGDTQYF. CDR3 nucleotides: TGTGCCAGCAGCTTGGTCAACTCGAGGGGGGATACCCAGTACTTC. The full variable domain, in which reference TRBV11-2 and TRBJ2-5 provide the parts outside the CDR3, is EAGVAQSPRYKIIEKRQSVAFWCNPISGHATLYWYQQILGQGPKLLIQFQNNGVVDDSQLPKDRFSAERLKGVDSTLKIQPAKLEDSAVYLCASSLVNSRGDTQYFGPGTRLLVL.

V and J are TRBV20-1 and TRBJ1-6, with D perhaps TRBD1 (5 bases). V lost 1 base to trimming and J lost 8 bases, with 18 bases between them. CDR3 length: 16 residues. CDR1 is DFQATT and CDR2 is SNEGSKA in the germline V gene (reference sequence). As DNA, the CDR3 is TGCAGTGCTAGAGGTGGGGGTCCTCTGGGGGATTCACCCCTCCACTTT. As protein: CSARGGGPLGDSPLHF.

This clonotype came up many times. The V call is TRBV28, the J call TRBJ1-2; D unresolved. Trimming shortened V by 6 bases and J by 7 bases, and 9 bases separated the two germline ends. Germline V gives CDR1 MDHEN, CDR2 SYDVKM. The CDR3 extends over 11 amino acids. CDR3 region: CASRAVGGYTF. CDR3 bases: TGTGCCAGCAGGGCCGTCGGTGGCTACACCTTC.

A note on this clonotype: No conserved phenylalanine or tryptophan ends this CDR3, so it is likely a read error. The DNA is omitted, as the CDR3 cannot be located on it reliably, and the CDR3 follows TCRdb's listing. The J gene is TRBJ2-1, the V gene TRBV5-4; TRBD1, the table's D call, lacks a check against the DNA. CDR1 SGHNT and CDR2 YYREEE come from the germline V gene (reference sequence). Counting both end residues, the CDR3 totals 12 amino acids. The CDR3 loop reads CASSGPDGAKVL.

This clonotype was counted at least ten times. V usage is TRBV12-3 or TRBV12-4 and J usage is TRBJ1-1; TRBD1 agrees at 8 bases. With 0 bases clipped from V and 9 bases from J, the junction kept 9 bases outside the gene matches. CDR3 length: 15 residues. The CDR3 here is CASSLAGTGSRKAFF. The CDR3 DNA follows: TGTGCCAGCAGTTTAGCCGGGACAGGTAGCCGGAAAGCTTTCTTT.

V and J are TRBV10-3 and TRBJ2-7; TRBD1 or TRBD2 may be the D gene (7 bases each). Trimming cost V 8 bases and J 4 bases, with 27 bases left between them. Germline V lookup: CDR1 ENHRY, CDR2 SYGVKD. The CDR3 covers 17 residues. The CDR3 loop is CAIGGGGQREGGYEQYF. The CDR3 DNA reads TGTGCCATCGGGGGAGGGGGCCAGCGGGAAGGAGGTTACGAGCAGTACTTC.

This clonotype occurred many times. The V and J genes are TRBV6-5 and TRBJ2-3; D uncertain. This CDR3 has 12 amino acids. V gave up 4 bases and J gave up 5 bases, with 7 bases separating them. Germline values: CDR1 MNHEY, CDR2 SVGAGI. The CDR3 nucleotides read TGTGCCAGCAGTTTACGAGGAGATACGCAGTATTTT. It encodes CASSLRGDTQYF.

This clonotype was seen a few times. J is TRBJ2-2 and V is TRBV2; possibly TRBD2 for D (5 bases). From germline, CDR1 is SNHLY and CDR2 FYNNEI. CDR3 size: 14 residues. V was shortened by 3 bases and J by 5 bases, with 10 bases between the two germline ends. DNA for the CDR3: TGTGCCAGCAGTGATGGTCGGGAAACCGGGGAGCTGTTTTTT. It encodes CASSDGRETGELFF.